Shown below are 25 T cell receptor beta chains from a single sample sequenced in a study of T-cell reconstitution after alpha-beta-depleted transplantation in children. Library preparation (for TCRbeta) was performed with unique molecular identifiers. TCRdb processed the PCR reads anew with MiXCR; each CDR3 protein has one entry. The table lists 350,000 to 500,000 distinct CDR3 sequences, about 45% of them singletons. The sequences come from PBMCs, collected before TCRalphabeta/CD19-depleted stem cell transplant. All receptors come from a girl aged 2 to 10 with aplastic anemia, due to receive a stem cell transplant.

The rearrangement uses TRBV20-1 and TRBJ2-5; D possibly corresponds to TRBD2 (5 bases). The germline V gene has CDR1 DFQATT and CDR2 SNEGSKA (reference sequence). This CDR3 is 13 amino acids long. V was cut by 3 bases and J by 5 bases, with 13 bases left in between. CDR3 region: CSASLAGTETQYF. In nucleotides, the CDR3 is TGCAGTGCTAGCCTAGCTGGTACGGAGACCCAGTACTTC.

The chain is built from TRBV10-3 and TRBJ1-4; D call uncertain. The germline CDR1 and CDR2 sequences are ENHRY and SYGVKD. V was trimmed by 6 bases and J by 3 bases, leaving 11 bases between them. The CDR3 loop spans 14 amino acids. The CDR3 here is CAISVGRSNEKLFF. The CDR3 region has the DNA TGTGCCATCAGCGTGGGGAGGTCTAATGAAAAACTGTTTTTT.

The rearrangement joins TRBV28 to TRBJ2-5; D call uncertain. The CDR3 covers 15 residues. Trimming left V 7 bases short and J 1 base short, with 16 bases between. Germline assignment: CDR1 MDHEN and CDR2 SYDVKM. CDR3 in DNA: TGTGCCAGCAAGGGCCGATTCGTGGTCCAAGAGACCCAGTACTTC. Translating it yields CASKGRFVVQETQYF. The whole variable domain, filled in from reference TRBV28 and TRBJ2-5, reads DVKVTQSSRYLVKRTGEKVFLECVQDMDHENMFWYRQDPGLGLRLIYFSYDVKMKEKGDIPEGYSVSREKKERFSLILESASTNQTSMYLCASKGRFVVQETQYFGPGTRLLVL.

At least ten counts were recorded for this clonotype. The chain employs TRBV20-1 and TRBJ2-5; possibly TRBD1 or TRBD2 for D (6 bases each). From germline, CDR1 is DFQATT and CDR2 SNEGSKA (reference sequence). V lost 7 bases to trimming and J lost 5 bases, with 20 bases between them. The CDR3 runs 14 residues. The CDR3 region has the DNA TGCAGTGTTACTCCGGGGGCGCTCAGGGAGACCCAGTACTTC. Translation: CSVTPGALRETQYF.

This clonotype was observed at least ten times. The chain joins TRBV3-1 to TRBJ2-5, with D unresolved. The CDR3 is 16 amino acids. Germline assignment: CDR1 LGHDT and CDR2 YNNKEL (reference sequence). V lost 0 bases, J lost 0 bases, and 11 bases lay in between. CDR3 bases: TGTGCCAGCAGCCAAGATCGGTGGGTGTACCAAGAGACCCAGTACTTC. It encodes CASSQDRWVYQETQYF.

Worth noting for this clonotype: One base away lies a much larger clone, so this may be a sequencing read error. The chain uses TRBV7-9 and TRBJ2-1; D call uncertain. CDR3 size: 11 residues. Germline V gene data show CDR1 as SEHNR and CDR2 as FQNEAQ (reference sequence). The chain's CDR3 is CASTRNNEQSF. CDR3 coding DNA: TGTGCCAGCACCCGGAACAATGAGCAGTCCTTC.

The V call is TRBV27, the J call TRBJ1-5, with D perhaps TRBD1 (5 bases). With 6 bases removed from V and 3 bases from J, the gap between germline ends came to 12 bases. The CDR3 consists of 14 residues. Germline V gene data show CDR1 as MNHEY and CDR2 as SMNVEV (reference sequence). This chain's CDR3 is CASRDLTVNQPQHF. The CDR3 coding sequence is TGTGCCAGCAGAGATTTGACAGTCAATCAGCCCCAGCATTTT.

This clonotype was picked up a small number of times. The chain links TRBV9 to TRBJ1-4; D unclear. Per the germline V gene, CDR1 is SGDLS and CDR2 is YYNGEE. Trimming took 0 bases from V and 1 from J, leaving 7 bases between them. This CDR3 has 15 residues. For the CDR3, the DNA is TGTGCCAGCAGCGTAGGTACCGTAACTAATGAAAAACTGTTTTTT. Translation gives CASSVGTVTNEKLFF.

This clonotype is classed as medium-sized (0.01 to 0.1%). The chain uses TRBV11-2 and TRBJ1-2, with TRBD1 identical over 9 bases. V was pared by 5 bases and J by 1 base, with 5 bases of the junction left unmatched. The CDR3 runs to 15 residues. CDR1 SGHAT and CDR2 FQNNGV come from the germline V gene. The CDR3 here is CASSPGQGLNYGYTF. In DNA, the CDR3 is TGTGCCAGCAGCCCAGGACAGGGGCTTAACTATGGCTACACCTTC.

This clonotype showed up many times. The chain uses TRBV4-1 and TRBJ1-1; the D gene is possibly TRBD1 (6 bases). The CDR3 is made up of 14 amino acids. Germline CDR1 MGHRA, CDR2 YSYEKL. Trimming stripped 3 bases from V and 3 bases from J, with 11 bases between. The CDR3 is CASSQPNRDTEAFF. The CDR3 region has the DNA TGCGCCAGCAGCCAGCCCAACAGGGACACTGAAGCTTTCTTT.

V and J are TRBV21-1 and TRBJ2-7; the table's TRBD1 call for D was not verified on the DNA. TRBV21-1 corresponds to a pseudogene. The CDR3 is 17 amino acids. CDR3 sequence: CASSSPVVRTGAYEQYF. The CDR3 region has the DNA TGTGCCAGCAGCTCCCCGGTGGTCCGGACAGGGGCCTACGAGCAGTACTTC.

The chain links TRBV7-2 to TRBJ2-3, with 8 bases that match TRBD2. The CDR3 covers 14 residues. Germline lookup yields CDR1 SGHTA and CDR2 FQGNSA. J gave up 4 bases and V 5 bases, and 5 bases lay outside the gene matches. DNA of the CDR3: TGTGCCAGCAGCCGGACTAGCAGATCAGATACGCAGTATTTT. It translates to CASSRTSRSDTQYF.

The CDR3 DNA reads as TGTGCCAGCTGTTTAGCGTCGGGTCGTGCGGGAGCCCTGGGTGAGCAGTTCTTC. Amino acids: CASCLASGRAGALGEQFF. The gene calls are TRBV2 and TRBJ2-1; 7 bases are shared with TRBD2. This CDR3 contains 18 residues. V was clipped by 8 bases and J by 9 bases; unmatched bases: 25. Germline V CDR1 and CDR2: SNHLY, FYNNEI.

A word on this clonotype: The junction and the germline gene differ at one end; a read error may be behind it. The gene calls are TRBV5-1 and TRBJ1-3; D is undetermined. The CDR3 sequence is 15 residues long. Germline V gives CDR1 SGHRS, CDR2 YFSETQ. CDR3 amino acids: CASSQGQLSENTIYF. DNA for the CDR3: TGCGCCAGCAGCCAAGGCCAACTCTCTGAAAACACCATATATTTT.

This clonotype was seen a single time. J is TRBJ1-1 and V is TRBV12-3 or TRBV12-4; D not certain. The CDR3 is 13 amino acids. The V gene lost 5 bases and the J gene lost 2 bases, with 9 bases spanning the gap. The CDR3 DNA sequence: TGTGCCAGCAGTACTATCCAAAACACTGAAGCTTTCTTT. Translating gives CASSTIQNTEAFF.

The gene calls are TRBV20-1 and TRBJ2-5; maybe TRBD1 (5 bases). In germline, CDR1 is DFQATT, CDR2 SNEGSKA (reference sequence). This CDR3 is built from 16 residues. Trimming cost V 3 bases and J 3 bases, with 20 bases left between them. The CDR3 sequence: CSASLVRDRTKETQYF. The CDR3 region has the DNA TGCAGTGCTAGTTTGGTCCGAGACAGAACTAAAGAGACCCAGTACTTC.

This clonotype was detected many times. The chain uses TRBV20-1 and TRBJ1-2, with D unclear. Germline assignment: CDR1 DFQATT and CDR2 SNEGSKA (reference sequence). This CDR3 has 13 amino acids. Trimming cost V 0 bases and J 7 bases, with 12 bases left between them. The CDR3 DNA reads as TGCAGTGCTAGAGATCTTGGAGGGTTTGGCTACACCTTC. Protein sequence: CSARDLGGFGYTF.

This chain connects TRBV2 to TRBJ2-3; D is unresolved. Trimming took 8 bases from V and 3 from J, leaving 15 bases between them. The CDR3 loop spans 14 amino acids. The germline V gene has CDR1 SNHLY and CDR2 FYNNEI. In DNA, the CDR3 is TGTGCCAGCCGAGTGGTCGAATGGACAGATACGCAGTATTTT. Translation gives CASRVVEWTDTQYF.

The chain recombines TRBV20-1 with TRBJ2-7; D may be TRBD2 (5 bases). The CDR3 consists of 13 residues. CDR1 and CDR2 from the germline V gene are DFQATT and SNEGSKA (reference sequence). With 5 bases removed from V and 5 bases from J, the gap between germline ends came to 16 bases. The CDR3 is CSAGEVPGNEQYF. As DNA, the CDR3 is TGCAGTGCTGGCGAGGTGCCGGGGAACGAGCAGTACTTC.

The J gene is TRBJ1-2, the V gene TRBV6-5; the D gene is possibly TRBD1 (5 bases). The germline V gene has CDR1 MNHEY and CDR2 SVGAGI. This CDR3 is built from 15 residues. V dropped 7 bases and J dropped 0 bases, with 15 bases sitting between them. DNA of the CDR3: TGTGCCAGCACTTCGTCTGGGGGTCCTAACTATGGCTACACCTTC. The encoded protein is CASTSSGGPNYGYTF.

The rearrangement uses TRBV20-1 and TRBJ2-4; D ambiguous. The V gene's germline CDR1 is DFQATT and CDR2 SNEGSKA (reference sequence). V was trimmed by 3 bases and J by 7 bases, leaving 13 bases between them. The CDR3 loop spans 13 amino acids. CDR3 sequence reads: CSASPRSSNIQYF. In DNA form, the CDR3 reads TGCAGTGCTAGTCCCCGCTCGAGTAACATTCAGTACTTC.

This clonotype turned up a few times. This sequence joins TRBV20-1 and TRBJ2-2; D remains unclear. Germline V lookup: CDR1 DFQATT, CDR2 SNEGSKA (reference sequence). The CDR3 spans 12 residues. The V end was cut by 0 bases, the J end by 7 bases, with 6 bases between. This CDR3 is CSARDAGGELFF. The CDR3 bases are TGCAGTGCTAGAGATGCTGGCGGGGAGCTGTTTTTT.

The V and J genes are TRBV20-1 and TRBJ1-5; the D is unclear. This CDR3 spans 14 amino acids. Trimming left V 0 bases short and J 2 bases short, with 8 bases between. Germline V gene sequence: CDR1 DFQATT, CDR2 SNEGSKA (reference sequence). The CDR3 loop reads CSARDLDGNQPQHF. As DNA, the CDR3 is TGCAGTGCTAGAGATCTTGACGGCAATCAGCCCCAGCATTTT.

CDR3 bases: TGTGCCAGCAGTTCGATTCTAGGCTCCAATAGCAATCAGCCCCAGCATTTT. Encoded protein: CASSSILGSNSNQPQHF. The chain carries TRBV6-5 and TRBJ1-5; no clear D gene. The V end lost 4 bases, the J end lost 0 bases, and 16 bases lay between the germline ends. This CDR3 region has 17 residues. Germline CDR1 reads MNHEY; CDR2 reads SVGAGI.

The chain couples TRBV5-6 to TRBJ2-2, with 8 bases fitting TRBD1. CDR3 length equals 16 residues. CDR1 and CDR2 from the germline V gene are SGHDT and YYEEEE. Germline trimming cut 4 bases from V and 4 bases from J; bases unmatched to any gene: 9. The CDR3 reads CASSANAGGITGELFF. CDR3 nucleotides: TGTGCCAGCAGCGCAAACGCAGGGGGCATCACCGGGGAGCTGTTTTTT. The full variable domain, completed using reference TRBV5-6 and TRBJ2-2, is DAGVTQSPTHLIKTRGQQVTLRCSPKSGHDTVSWYQQALGQGPQFIFQYYEEEERQRGNFPDRFSGHQFPNYSSELNVNALLLGDSALYLCASSANAGGITGELFFGEGSRLTVL.